This is a list of T cell receptor beta chains from one sample in a study of blood T cell repertoires in COVID-19. TCRdb keeps only in-frame clones here, not all; method: immunoSEQ multiplex PCR. The top ten hold around 24% of the sample, which has over 150,000 clones, nearly 80% seen once. The sample was peripheral blood. These receptors came from a woman in her seventies with acute or convalescent COVID-19. The CDR3 runs from the conserved cysteine through the conserved F or W. D genes are given only for firm matches. Expanded clones are given a class, and other clones once, few, many or no size at all.

D	V	size	J	CDR3	DNA
TRBD2	TRBV7-2	.	TRBJ2-5	CASSLREGGSFETQYF	TGTGCCAGCAGCCTCCGGGAGGGGGGGTCCTTTGAGACCCAGTACTTC
.	TRBV19	.	TRBJ1-1	CASSEYQGNTEAFF	TGTGCCAGTAGTGAGTATCAGGGGAACACTGAAGCTTTCTTT
.	TRBV7-3	.	TRBJ2-3	CASSSFPGTKTDTQYF	TGTGCCAGCAGCTCGTTTCCCGGGACAAAGACAGATACGCAGTATTTT
.	TRBV7-2	.	TRBJ1-2	CASSLEAGPGGYTF	TGTGCCAGCAGCTTAGAGGCGGGGCCAGGTGGCTACACCTTC
.	TRBV5-1	.	TRBJ1-2	CASSDRQGSGYGYTF	TGCGCCAGCAGCGATCGTCAGGGGAGTGGCTATGGCTACACCTTC
.	TRBV18	.	TRBJ2-2	CASSPPTGTGELFF	TGTGCCAGCTCACCACCAACGGGCACCGGGGAGCTGTTTTTT
.	TRBV6-6	.	TRBJ1-1	CASRYREMNTEAFF	TGTGCCAGCAGGTACCGGGAAATGAACACTGAAGCTTTCTTT
.	TRBV7-9	once	TRBJ2-2	CATNRAGELFF	TGTGCCACCAACAGGGCCGGGGAGCTGTTTTTT
.	TRBV18	.	TRBJ1-5	CASSPTGFYGNQPQHF	TGTGCCAGCTCACCCACAGGGTTTTACGGCAATCAGCCCCAGCATTTT
TRBD2	TRBV10-3	once	TRBJ2-1	CAISPLAGNDEQFF	TGTGCCATCAGTCCACTAGCGGGAAACGATGAGCAGTTCTTC
.	TRBV3-1/TRBV3-2	.	TRBJ2-7	CASSQISMTYEQYF	TGTGCCAGCAGCCAAATAAGCATGACCTACGAGCAGTACTTC
.	TRBV3-1/TRBV3-2	.	TRBJ2-7	CASSPRALRANEQYF	TGTGCCAGCAGTCCACGAGCGTTGAGGGCCAACGAGCAGTACTTC
TRBD1	TRBV2	.	TRBJ1-1	CASSGLGGWSTEAFF	TGTGCCAGCAGCGGTTTAGGGGGCTGGAGTACTGAAGCTTTCTTT
.	TRBV2	.	TRBJ1-6	CASSERDKSPLHF	TGTGCCAGCAGTGAACGGGACAAATCACCCCTCCACTTT
.	TRBV3-1/TRBV3-2	once	TRBJ2-3	CASSYHTGKRTDTQYF	TGTGCCAGCAGCTACCATACAGGGAAACGCACAGATACGCAGTATTTT
.	TRBV15	.	TRBJ1-1	CATSRDTGIGNTEAFF	TGTGCCACCAGCAGAGACACAGGGATCGGCAACACTGAAGCTTTCTTT
TRBD2	TRBV18	.	TRBJ2-7	CASSPRSSGLAAYEQYF	TGTGCCAGCTCACCACGAAGTTCGGGACTAGCCGCCTACGAGCAGTACTTC
TRBD1	TRBV28	.	TRBJ1-3	CASSVTGTGHYTIYF	TGTGCCAGCAGTGTAACCGGGACAGGGCATTACACCATATATTTT
.	TRBV27	.	TRBJ1-5	CASSFRGQPQHF	TGTGCCAGCAGTTTCCGAGGGCAGCCCCAGCATTTT
TRBD2	TRBV29-1	.	TRBJ2-3	CSVVYGGGGPTDTQYF	TGCAGCGTTGTCTACGGGGGGGGAGGCCCCACAGATACGCAGTATTTT
TRBD1	TRBV5-1	.	TRBJ2-3	CASSLRQGEIDTQYF	TGCGCCAGCAGCTTGCGCCAGGGGGAAATAGATACGCAGTATTTT
.	TRBV3-1/TRBV3-2	.	TRBJ1-6	CASSQAMTGSPLHF	TGTGCCAGCAGCCAAGCGATGACAGGTTCACCCCTCCACTTT
.	TRBV10-3	.	TRBJ2-7	CAISPQEYEQYF	TGTGCCATCAGCCCACAGGAATACGAGCAGTACTTC
.	TRBV7-9	few	TRBJ1-5	CASSPVGTEPQHF	TGTGCCAGCAGCCCGGTAGGGACTGAGCCCCAGCATTTT
TRBD1	TRBV7-3	.	TRBJ2-1	CASSLTGQAVYNEQFF	TGTGCCAGCAGCTTAACAGGACAGGCGGTGTACAATGAGCAGTTCTTC
.	TRBV5-1	.	TRBJ2-2	CASSLVLYGELFF	TGCGCCAGCAGCTTGGTATTGTACGGGGAGCTGTTTTTT
TRBD2	TRBV2	.	TRBJ2-1	CASSGLAGSYNEQFF	TGTGCCAGCAGTGGGCTAGCGGGTTCTTACAATGAGCAGTTCTTC
.	TRBV19	.	TRBJ2-7	CASTSASYEQYF	TGTGCCAGTACTTCTGCGAGCTACGAGCAGTACTTC
.	TRBV7-2	few	TRBJ2-3	CASSPSRDTQYF	TGTGCCAGCAGCCCGAGTCGGGATACGCAGTATTTT
.	TRBV7-3	few	TRBJ1-1	CASSLRGGANTEAFF	TGTGCCAGCAGCTTAAGGGGTGGGGCGAACACTGAAGCTTTCTTT
TRBD1	TRBV19	.	TRBJ2-1	CASSIQTGARYNEQFF	TGTGCCAGTAGTATTCAAACAGGGGCGAGGTACAATGAGCAGTTCTTC
TRBD1	TRBV19	.	TRBJ1-5	CASSQQGVVYQPQHF	TGTGCCAGTAGCCAACAGGGGGTAGTATATCAGCCCCAGCATTTT
.	TRBV2	.	TRBJ1-1	CASISRLTNTEAFF	TGTGCCAGCATTTCGAGACTTACGAACACTGAAGCTTTCTTT
.	TRBV2	.	TRBJ2-2	CASSALGQTGELFF	TGTGCCAGCAGTGCCCTTGGACAGACCGGGGAGCTGTTTTTT
TRBD2	TRBV24-1	few	TRBJ2-1	CATSDGRARRQFF	TGTGCCACCAGTGACGGGAGGGCCCGTCGGCAGTTCTTC
TRBD1	TRBV5-1	.	TRBJ1-1	CASRRPGTENTEAFF	TGCGCCAGCAGAAGGCCCGGGACAGAGAACACTGAAGCTTTCTTT